Listed below are T cell receptor beta chains from one sample, sequenced in a study of cytomegalovirus exposure and HLA in healthy donors. Sequencing used immunoSEQ multiplex PCR; TCRdb keeps in-frame clones, though not all of them. The data contain tens of thousands of clones, 10% of them seen just once; the ten biggest clones take up approximately 23%. The sample was PBMCs. The receptors were gathered from a man aged 60 to 69 in good health and CMV-seropositive. Each CDR3 is given without its conserved first and last residue.

V gene	J gene	CDR3 protein
TRBV5-4	TRBJ2-1	ASSLSSFSYNEQF
TRBV21-1	TRBJ2-2	ASSKEGQGYTGELF
TRBV9	TRBJ2-7	ASIRQGSYEQY
TRBV28	TRBJ2-7	ASSATSGYSYEQY
TRBV19	TRBJ1-2	ASIPREHSLFGYT
TRBV5-6	TRBJ1-2	ASSLAGPGGNANYGYT
TRBV5-1	TRBJ2-1	ASSPGYDEQF
TRBV7-2	TRBJ2-3	ASTPGQAADTQY
TRBV29-1	TRBJ1-2	SVEEWRDVDGYT
TRBV10-3	TRBJ1-1	AISEAIQQMNTEAF
TRBV19	TRBJ2-3	ASSSRTGADTQY
TRBV9	TRBJ2-7	ASSVDPSHEQY
TRBV6-1	TRBJ1-5	ATQTGTDNQPQH
TRBV27	TRBJ2-1	ASSLGQGAGNEQF
TRBV4-1	TRBJ1-1	ASSQPLTGREAF
TRBV9	TRBJ1-1	ASSAPADGTQRMNTEAF
TRBV15	TRBJ1-5	ATSRAQSNQPQH
TRBV28	TRBJ1-5	ASEGGNQPQH
TRBV4-1	TRBJ1-5	ASSQGARQGFQPQH
TRBV6-4	TRBJ1-1	ASSPRQGNTEAF
TRBV18	TRBJ1-3	ASSPAGTSGNTIY
TRBV29-1	TRBJ2-2	SVYGTLGGAGELF
TRBV27	TRBJ1-1	ASSSDSLMNTEAF
TRBV9	TRBJ2-5	ASSVERGGETQY
TRBV9	TRBJ2-1	ASSVEGSGSSQF
TRBV30	TRBJ1-4	AGNRLTNEKLF
TRBV5-1	TRBJ2-1	ASSLGLQTDEQF
TRBV4-2	TRBJ2-1	ASSELAGEGNEQF